The entry below gives a single T cell receptor beta chain sequence along with its context. Its specificity is unknown. This CDR3 contains 14 residues. Germline V CDR1 and CDR2: LGHNA, YSLEER. The V gene lost 1 base and the J gene lost 3 bases, with 10 bases spanning the gap. The data belong to a study of T cell responses to AZD1222 COVID-19 vaccine. General study results and limits: Scientists sampled the repertoires only once the peak T cell response had passed.

Only in-frame clones appear in the TCRdb table, and some are missing; sequencing was by immunoSEQ multiplex PCR. The table records more than 75,000 clones, 80% to 90% of them present only once. Specimen: peripheral blood, collected on day 0 of AZD1222 vaccination. V usage is TRBV4-3 and J usage is TRBJ2-7; weak D call: TRBD1 (6 bases). The source is an adult in good health. The CDR3 here is CASSQGPGDYEQYF. The CDR3 region has the DNA TGCGCCAGCAGCCAAGGGCCAGGGGACTACGAGCAGTACTTC.